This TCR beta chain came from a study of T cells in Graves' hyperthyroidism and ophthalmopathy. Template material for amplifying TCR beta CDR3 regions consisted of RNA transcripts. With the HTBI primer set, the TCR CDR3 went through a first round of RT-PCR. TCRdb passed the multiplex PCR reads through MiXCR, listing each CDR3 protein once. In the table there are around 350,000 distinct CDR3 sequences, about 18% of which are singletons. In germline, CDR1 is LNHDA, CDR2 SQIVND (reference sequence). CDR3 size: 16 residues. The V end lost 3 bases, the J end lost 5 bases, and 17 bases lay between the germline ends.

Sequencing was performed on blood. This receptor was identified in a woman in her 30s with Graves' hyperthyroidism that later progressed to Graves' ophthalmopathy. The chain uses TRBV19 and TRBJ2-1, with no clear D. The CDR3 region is CASSIRRLLRHNEQFF. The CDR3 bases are TGTGCCAGTAGTATTCGCAGGCTTCTCAGGCACAATGAGCAGTTCTTC.